One sample yielded the 17 T cell receptor beta chains listed below, sequenced in a study of preoperative IRX-2 immunotherapy in early breast cancer. Produced via immunoSEQ multiplex PCR; TCRdb's table is partial and in-frame only. The sample includes about 89,000 clones, more than 80% of them seen just once. Described treatment: preoperative locoregional IRX-2 cytokine immunotherapy. Sequencing used tumor tissue, obtained after IRX-2 immunotherapy. The receptors shown here come from a human donor with breast cancer.

This clone was counted between two and nine times. The V and J genes are TRBV7-7 and TRBJ1-1; 9 positions match TRBD1. The CDR3 consists of 15 residues. V lost 3 bases to trimming and J lost 1 base; unmatched junction nucleotides: 3. Germline lookup yields CDR1 SSHAT and CDR2 FNYEAQ (reference sequence). The CDR3 DNA follows: TGTGCCAGCAGCTTGCACAGGGGGCCGAACACTGAAGCTTTCTTT. Translating it yields CASSLHRGPNTEAFF.

This clone has a single count. The chain joins TRBV28 to TRBJ2-7; D tentatively reads TRBD1 or TRBD2 (6 bases each). There are 14 residues in the CDR3. Germline values: CDR1 MDHEN, CDR2 SYDVKM. V was clipped by 3 bases and J by 7 bases, with 16 bases between them. The CDR3 nucleotides are TGTGCCAGCAGTTTCGGAGGGCAGGGGAATGAGCAGTACTTC. Translating it yields CASSFGGQGNEQYF.

This clone has only a few counts. V is TRBV19 and J is TRBJ1-5; D is perhaps TRBD1 (6 bases). Germline lookup yields CDR1 LNHDA and CDR2 SQIVND (reference sequence). Between the trimmed V and J ends, which lost 5 bases and 4 bases, there was a span of 21 bases. CDR3 length: 17 residues. CDR3 in DNA: TGTGCCAGTAGTGCTTCCGGGACACGAGGTAAAAATCAGCCCCAGCATTTT. Its protein is CASSASGTRGKNQPQHF.

The chain combines TRBV29-1 with TRBJ1-2; TRBD1 aligns across 9 bases. Trimming removed 4 bases from V and 3 bases from J; junction bases left unmatched: 3. Germline-derived CDR1 and CDR2 are SQVTM and ANQGSEA. The length of the CDR3 is 13 residues. The CDR3 loop is CSVGRDRDYGYTF. The CDR3, as DNA: TGCAGCGTTGGTCGGGACAGGGACTATGGCTACACCTTC.

The rearrangement joins TRBV6-7 to TRBJ2-1; 8 nucleotides align to TRBD1. TRBV6-7 is treated as an ORF (open reading frame) with a function not yet certain. Trimming cost V 7 bases and J 2 bases; bases outside gene matches: 19. The CDR3 has 19 residues. In DNA, the CDR3 is TGTGCCAGCATGGGCAGGGGCCTCTCAACCAGGGGGCCCTACAATGAGCAGTTCTTC. Protein product: CASMGRGLSTRGPYNEQFF.

The chain links TRBV12-5 to TRBJ1-5, with 7 bases aligning to TRBD1. Looked up from germline, CDR1 is LGHNT and CDR2 is FRNRAP. This CDR3 region has 13 residues. The CDR3, as DNA: TGTGCCAGCCGCGACAGGGAAAGTCAGCCCCAGCATTTT. It encodes CASRDRESQPQHF.

This chain uses TRBV7-8 with TRBJ2-3, with a weak D call TRBD2 (5 bases). The CDR3 spans 13 residues. Trimming took 8 bases from V and 6 from J, leaving 15 bases between them. The germline gives CDR1 SGHVS, CDR2 FQNEAQ. The CDR3 loop is CASQLTPGDTQYF. The CDR3 DNA follows: TGTGCCAGCCAGCTTACGCCGGGGGATACGCAGTATTTT.

The CDR3 loop reads CASSIAPGQQNSPLHF. CDR3 bases: TGTGCCAGTAGTATAGCACCGGGACAGCAAAATTCACCCCTCCACTTT. The chain combines TRBV19 with TRBJ1-6; 7 nucleotides align to TRBD1. The CDR3 has 16 amino acids. The V gene's germline CDR1 is LNHDA and CDR2 SQIVND (reference sequence). J lost 7 bases, V lost 1 base, and 7 bases had no gene match.

This chain uses TRBV6-8 with TRBJ2-1, with D maybe TRBD2 (5 bases). There are 13 residues in the CDR3. Germline-derived CDR1 and CDR2 are MNHGY and SAAAGT. Trimming took off 6 bases at V and 9 bases at J, with 15 bases between the two ends. Here the CDR3 reads CASSPRRAGEQFF. The CDR3 DNA is TGTGCCAGCAGCCCGAGACGGGCGGGTGAGCAGTTCTTC.

The V call is TRBV6-8, the J call TRBJ1-2, with TRBD1 identical over 9 bases. The J segment lost 4 bases and the V segment lost 8 bases, leaving 8 bases of the junction unmatched. In germline, CDR1 is MNHGY, CDR2 SAAAGT. This CDR3 is 14 amino acids long. The CDR3 reads CASVPGQGIYGYTF. As DNA, the CDR3 is TGTGCCAGCGTACCGGGACAGGGAATCTATGGCTACACCTTC.

This chain uses TRBV19 with TRBJ1-4; 8 nucleotides align to TRBD1. This CDR3 contains 16 residues. The germline gives CDR1 LNHDA, CDR2 SQIVND (reference sequence). The J segment lost 5 bases and the V segment lost 4 bases, leaving 9 bases of the junction unmatched. Here the CDR3 DNA reads TGTGCCAGTAGTACCGGTTCCGGGACAGGCAATGAAAAACTGTTTTTT. Amino acids: CASSTGSGTGNEKLFF. The full variable domain, completed using reference TRBV19 and TRBJ1-4, is DGGITQSPKYLFRKEGQNVTLSCEQNLNHDAMYWYRQDPGQGLRLIYYSQIVNDFQKGDIAEGYSVSREKKESFPLTVTSAQKNPTAFYLCASSTGSGTGNEKLFFGSGTQLSVL.

The rearrangement links TRBV9 to TRBJ2-1, with D uncertain. The CDR3 sequence is 15 residues long. The V gene lost 5 bases and the J gene lost 0 bases, with 12 bases spanning the gap. Germline CDR1 SGDLS, CDR2 YYNGEE. CDR3 sequence (DNA): TGTGCCAGCAGTTTTCCTACCTACTCCTACAATGAGCAGTTCTTC. Translated, it gives CASSFPTYSYNEQFF.

CDR3 bases: TGTGCCACCAGCAGAGATCCGGAGACAGGTCAAAGGGAGACCCAGTACTTC. This translates into CATSRDPETGQRETQYF. The chain carries TRBV15 and TRBJ2-5, with D perhaps TRBD1 (6 bases). V lost 0 bases and J lost 5, with 19 bases in between. The CDR3 sequence is 17 residues long. Germline V gene data show CDR1 as LNHNV and CDR2 as YYDKDF (reference sequence).

This sequence joins TRBV23-1 and TRBJ2-7, with 10 bases matching TRBD2. TRBV23-1 is placed among ORFs of uncertain function. This CDR3 has 13 residues. V dropped 7 bases and J dropped 6; count of bases not matched to a gene: 6. CDR3: CASTPSGSPEQYF. The DNA of the CDR3 is TGCGCCAGCACGCCTAGCGGGAGTCCCGAGCAGTACTTC.

V and J are TRBV9 and TRBJ1-5; D ambiguous. The germline V and J ends were trimmed by 5 bases and 4 bases, with 10 bases remaining between them. Germline lookup yields CDR1 SGDLS and CDR2 YYNGEE. The CDR3 length is 13 residues. CDR3 coding DNA: TGTGCCAGCAGTGAAGATTTTAATCAGCCCCAGCATTTT. This encodes CASSEDFNQPQHF.

This sequence joins TRBV5-1 and TRBJ1-1; 9 bases fit TRBD1. Germline CDR1 SGHRS, CDR2 YFSETQ. The V and J ends lost 2 bases and 1 base, in that order; junction bases with no gene match: 6. The CDR3 extends over 16 amino acids. The CDR3 loop is CASSFGGQGSNTEAFF. The CDR3 bases are TGCGCCAGCAGCTTTGGGGGACAGGGCTCGAACACTGAAGCTTTCTTT.

The chain recombines TRBV29-1 with TRBJ1-2; D is possibly TRBD1 (5 bases). Trimming stripped 4 bases from V and 8 bases from J, with 17 bases between. Per germline, CDR1 SQVTM and CDR2 ANQGSEA. The CDR3 is made up of 13 amino acids. The CDR3 nucleotides read TGCAGCGTTGGTCTCGTGGGGGTCGCGGGCTACACCTTC. Amino acid sequence: CSVGLVGVAGYTF.